Each of the 22 T cell receptor beta chains below was sequenced from the same sample in a study of T cell responses to AZD1222 COVID-19 vaccine. This table comes from immunoSEQ multiplex PCR, and its TCRdb copy is limited to in-frame clones, with some not included. The sample lists approximately 81,000 clones, about 89% occurring once. The material was peripheral blood, obtained on day 0 of MenACWY control vaccination. These TCRs come from an adult in good health.

The J gene is TRBJ1-5, the V gene TRBV6-4, with a possible D match to TRBD1 (5 bases). This CDR3 spans 14 amino acids. V gave up 3 bases and J gave up 3 bases, with 9 bases separating them. Germline V gene lookup returns CDR1 MRHNA and CDR2 SNTAGT. The CDR3 nucleotides read TGTGCCAGCAGTGAAGTAGGGACCAATCAGCCCCAGCATTTT. It translates to CASSEVGTNQPQHF.

V gene TRBV19 combines with J gene TRBJ2-5; 10 bases map to TRBD2. This CDR3 has 15 amino acids. Germline loops: CDR1 LNHDA, CDR2 SQIVND (reference sequence). J lost 5 bases, V lost 4 bases, and 7 bases had no gene match. CDR3 protein: CASSTPLAGRETQYF. Here the CDR3 DNA reads TGTGCCAGTAGTACACCACTAGCGGGAAGGGAGACCCAGTACTTC.

With regard to this clone: In the same sample, other DNA sequences code for this CDR3. V gene TRBV6-2 or TRBV6-3 combines with J gene TRBJ2-3; a weak D match, TRBD2 (5 bases). The CDR3 consists of 12 residues. The V gene's germline CDR1 is MNHEY and CDR2 SVGEGT. Deletions cut 6 bases from V and 3 bases from J, with 7 bases between. CDR3 nucleotide sequence: TGTGCCAGCAGCTTAGCGACAGATACGCAGTATTTT. Translation gives CASSLATDTQYF.

The V call is TRBV6-6, the J call TRBJ2-3; 7 positions match TRBD1. The CDR3 covers 13 residues. V was pared by 7 bases and J by 9 bases, with 10 bases of the junction left unmatched. Germline V lookup: CDR1 MNHNY, CDR2 SVGAGI (reference sequence). CDR3 in amino acids: CASNSGTENTQYF. The CDR3 region has the DNA TGTGCCAGCAATTCCGGGACAGAAAACACGCAGTATTTT.

The rearrangement joins TRBV5-1 to TRBJ2-3, with D possibly being TRBD1 (5 bases). Deletions cut 1 base from V and 4 bases from J, with 13 bases between. Germline CDR1 SGHRS, CDR2 YFSETQ. There are 15 residues in the CDR3. CDR3 sequence reads: CASSLHSAGSDTQYF. The CDR3 DNA reads TGCGCCAGCAGCTTGCACTCAGCAGGGTCAGATACGCAGTATTTT.

The table lists this clone with a count of one. This chain uses TRBV3-1 (or the pseudogene TRBV3-2) with TRBJ1-6; TRBD1 matches at 7 bases. Germline CDR1 is LGHDT and CDR2 is YNNKEL (reference sequence). The CDR3 covers 17 residues. The V gene end was trimmed by 1 base and the J gene end by 5 bases; junction bases not matched to a gene: 8. The CDR3 spells CASSQVSLTGNNSPLHF. The CDR3 bases are TGTGCCAGCAGCCAAGTATCTTTGACAGGGAATAATTCACCCCTCCACTTT.

The chain carries TRBV5-1 and TRBJ2-6; possibly TRBD2 for D (6 bases). CDR1 and CDR2 from the germline V gene are SGHRS and YFSETQ. The length of the CDR3 is 17 residues. The V end lost 1 base, the J end lost 2 bases, and 13 bases lay between the germline ends. This CDR3 reads CASSLIGTLTGANVLTF. The CDR3 DNA reads as TGCGCCAGCAGCTTGATAGGGACTCTTACTGGGGCCAACGTCCTGACTTTC.

This clone came up a few times. J is TRBJ2-1 and V is TRBV7-2, with D hard to call. V was trimmed by 7 bases and J by 0 bases, leaving 7 bases between them. CDR3 length: 13 amino acids. Germline-derived CDR1 and CDR2 are SGHTA and FQGNSA. In nucleotides, the CDR3 is TGTGCCAGCACTAATCCCTCCTACAATGAGCAGTTCTTC. It encodes CASTNPSYNEQFF.

This chain uses TRBV21-1 with TRBJ2-2. TRBV21-1 is deemed a pseudogene. This CDR3 comprises 14 residues. CDR3 in DNA: TGTGCCAGCAGCATTGATCCCGAGACGTGGTGGCTGTTTTTT. This encodes CASSIDPETWWLFF.

This clone was seen only once. The genes are TRBV5-1 and TRBJ2-3, with TRBD2 matching over 7 bases. Germline V gives CDR1 SGHRS, CDR2 YFSETQ. V dropped 6 bases and J dropped 0; count of bases not matched to a gene: 7. This CDR3 has 15 amino acids. Written as DNA, the CDR3 is TGCGCCAGCACCGTGGGAGCGGGAAGCACAGATACGCAGTATTTT. Its protein is CASTVGAGSTDTQYF.

V usage is TRBV5-4 and J usage is TRBJ1-1, with unresolved D. The CDR3 contains 13 residues. Germline CDR1 reads SGHNT; CDR2 reads YYREEE (reference sequence). V was clipped by 2 bases and J by 4 bases, with 9 bases between them. In nucleotides, the CDR3 is TGTGCCAGCAGCTTACGGGGAAGCACTGAAGCTTTCTTT. This gives the protein CASSLRGSTEAFF.

This clone occurred a few times. V is TRBV28 and J is TRBJ2-7; D is uncertain. V was clipped by 7 bases and J by 2 bases, with 12 bases between them. Germline CDR1 reads MDHEN; CDR2 reads SYDVKM. The CDR3 covers 13 residues. The CDR3 coding sequence is TGTGCCAGCATTACGGGCGGAACCTACGAGCAGTACTTC. Translating gives CASITGGTYEQYF.

This chain joins TRBV30 and TRBJ1-1, with TRBD1 as a possible D gene (6 bases). Germline V gene lookup returns CDR1 GTSNPN and CDR2 SVGIG (reference sequence). The V gene lost 3 bases and the J gene lost 0 bases, with 8 bases spanning the gap. The CDR3 loop spans 13 amino acids. The CDR3 nucleotides read TGTGCCTGGAGGGACAGATTGAACACTGAAGCTTTCTTT. Translating gives CAWRDRLNTEAFF.

For the CDR3, the DNA is TGTGCCAGCAGCTTAGTGGGGCGGAGGACTGAAGCTTTCTTT. Protein: CASSLVGRRTEAFF. The chain recombines TRBV7-2 with TRBJ1-1; perhaps TRBD1 as D (5 bases). V lost 1 base and J 5 bases, leaving 11 bases between the germline ends. CDR3 length: 14 amino acids. Per the germline V gene, CDR1 is SGHTA and CDR2 is FQGNSA. Supplemented by reference TRBV7-2 and TRBJ1-1, the full variable domain reads GAGVSQSPSNKVTEKGKDVELRCDPISGHTALYWYRQSLGQGLEFLIYFQGNSAPDKSGLPSDRFSAERTGGSVSTLTIQRTQQEDSAVYLCASSLVGRRTEAFFGQGTRLTVV.

The gene calls are TRBV6-5 and TRBJ1-2; D perhaps matches TRBD1 (5 bases). CDR1 and CDR2 (germline): MNHEY, SVGAGI. V gave up 6 bases and J gave up 6 bases, with 17 bases separating them. The CDR3 is 14 amino acids. DNA for the CDR3: TGTGCCAGCAGGCCGGTGCAGGGACGCGATGGCTACACCTTC. It codes for CASRPVQGRDGYTF.

This clone showed up just once. V and J are TRBV2 and TRBJ1-1; D not resolved. The CDR3 is 12 amino acids. Germline V gives CDR1 SNHLY, CDR2 FYNNEI. The V end was cut by 3 bases, the J end by 5 bases, with 7 bases between. CDR3 sequence (DNA): TGTGCCAGCAGTGAGACGTGGACTGAAGCTTTCTTT. Residues: CASSETWTEAFF.

The gene calls are TRBV18 and TRBJ2-5; the D gene could be TRBD1 or TRBD2 (5 bases each). V lost 5 bases and J lost 1, with 14 bases in between. CDR1 is KGHSH and CDR2 is LQKENI in the germline V gene. CDR3 length: 15 residues. The CDR3 nucleotides are TGTGCCAGCTCAAGGGACGGCCTCCTCCAAGAGACCCAGTACTTC. Amino acids: CASSRDGLLQETQYF.

The rearrangement uses TRBV28 and TRBJ1-4, with 7 bases fitting TRBD1. Germline V gene sequence: CDR1 MDHEN, CDR2 SYDVKM. V gave up 5 bases and J gave up 15 bases; unmatched junction bases: 12. The CDR3 runs 13 residues. The CDR3 region is CASSPATGYEVFF. CDR3 DNA: TGTGCCAGCAGTCCAGCGACAGGGTATGAGGTGTTTTTT.

The rearrangement uses TRBV2 and TRBJ1-1; the D gene is possibly TRBD1 (6 bases). The CDR3 length is 13 residues. V lost 9 bases, J lost 0 bases, and 11 bases lay in between. Germline values: CDR1 SNHLY, CDR2 FYNNEI. The DNA of the CDR3 is TGTGCCAGGTCGACAGGAATGAACACTGAAGCTTTCTTT. Its protein product is CARSTGMNTEAFF.

This chain links TRBV7-2 with TRBJ2-7; D gene uncertain. V shed 4 bases and J shed 0 bases, with 4 bases lying between them. From germline, CDR1 is SGHTA and CDR2 FQGNSA. The CDR3 is 12 residues long. The CDR3: CASSSSSYEQYF. CDR3 DNA: TGTGCCAGCAGCTCCTCCTCCTACGAGCAGTACTTC.

The rearrangement links TRBV12-3 or TRBV12-4 to TRBJ1-2; D ambiguous. The CDR3 loop spans 13 amino acids. The V end was cut by 5 bases, the J end by 4 bases, with 11 bases between. CDR3 in amino acids: CASSPGESYGYTF. The CDR3 DNA sequence: TGTGCCAGCAGTCCTGGGGAATCCTATGGCTACACCTTC.

The chain links TRBV4-2 to TRBJ2-1, with no clear D. In germline, CDR1 is LGHNA, CDR2 YNFKEQ. V lost 4 bases and J lost 6, with 13 bases in between. This CDR3 region has 14 residues. CDR3 in amino acids: CASSLNENFNEQFF. DNA of the CDR3: TGTGCCAGCAGCCTCAACGAAAATTTCAATGAGCAGTTCTTC.